The T cell receptor beta chain under discussion was sequenced for a study of blood T cell repertoires in COVID-19. Whole-study context: Some COVID-19 samples were acute and others convalescent; all came from the United States, Italy and Spain. The analysed material was cDNA or gDNA that came from T cells, B-cell-depleted T cells, or PBMCs.

On this clone itself: The junction shows a germline mismatch at one end, possibly a read error.

Per the original methods: Estimated nucleated cell counts came from reference gene primer amplification. The assay was immunoSEQ multiplex PCR, and TCRdb's table has in-frame clones only and misses some. The V and J calls and clone size were taken over from that table, and D and trimming were inferred from the DNA. The sample contains approximately 410,000 clones, more than 80% of which appear only once. CDR1 is MGHDK and CDR2 is SYGVNS in the germline V gene. The CDR3 has 13 residues. The chain combines TRBV25-1 with TRBJ1-6; D call uncertain. Sequencing was carried out using peripheral blood. This clonotype originated in a woman in her twenties or thirties with active or convalescent COVID-19. This CDR3 reads CASSGGSLSPPHF. The CDR3 nucleotides are TGTGCCAGCAGCGGCGGGAGTCTCTCCCCCCCCCACTTT.